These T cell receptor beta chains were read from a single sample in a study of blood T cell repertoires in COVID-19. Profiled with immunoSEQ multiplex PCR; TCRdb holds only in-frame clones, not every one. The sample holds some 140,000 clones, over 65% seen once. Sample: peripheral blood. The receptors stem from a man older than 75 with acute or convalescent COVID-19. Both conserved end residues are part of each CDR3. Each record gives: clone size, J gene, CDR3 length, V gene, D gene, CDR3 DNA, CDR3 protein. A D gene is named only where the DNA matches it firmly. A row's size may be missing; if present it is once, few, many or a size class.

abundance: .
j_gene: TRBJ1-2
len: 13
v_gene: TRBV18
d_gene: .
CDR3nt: TGTGCCAGCTCACCAGGGGAGTTCTATGGCTACACCTTC
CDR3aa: CASSPGEFYGYTF

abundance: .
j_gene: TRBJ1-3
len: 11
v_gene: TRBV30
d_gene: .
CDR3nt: TGTGCCTGGAGTGTACAGATGACCATATATTTT
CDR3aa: CAWSVQMTIYF

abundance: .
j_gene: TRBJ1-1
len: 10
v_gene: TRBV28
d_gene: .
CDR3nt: TGTGCCAGCAGTTCCGGGAAAGCTTTCTTT
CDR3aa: CASSSGKAFF

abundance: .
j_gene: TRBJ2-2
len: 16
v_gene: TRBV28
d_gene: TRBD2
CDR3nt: TGTGCCAGCAGCCCGACTAGCGGGGGGAACACCGGGGAGCTGTTTTTT
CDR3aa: CASSPTSGGNTGELFF

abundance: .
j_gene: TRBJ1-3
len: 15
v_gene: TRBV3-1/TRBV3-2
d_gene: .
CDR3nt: TGTGCCAGCAGCCAAGGATCATGGGCGGGAAACACCATATATTTT
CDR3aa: CASSQGSWAGNTIYF

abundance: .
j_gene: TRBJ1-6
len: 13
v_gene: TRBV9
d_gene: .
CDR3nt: TGTGCCAGCACCAGGGAGGGAAATTCACCCCTCCACTTT
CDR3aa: CASTREGNSPLHF

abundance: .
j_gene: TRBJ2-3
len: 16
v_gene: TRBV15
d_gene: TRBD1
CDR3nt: TGTGCCACCAGCAGAGGGAGGACAGGTTCGGGAGATACGCAGTATTTT
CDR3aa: CATSRGRTGSGDTQYF

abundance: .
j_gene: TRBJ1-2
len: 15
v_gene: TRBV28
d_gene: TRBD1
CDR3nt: TGTGCCAGCAGGAGACAGGGTGCCTGGGTCTATGGCTACACCTTC
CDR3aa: CASRRQGAWVYGYTF

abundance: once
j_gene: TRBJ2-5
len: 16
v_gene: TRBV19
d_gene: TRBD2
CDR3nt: TGTGCCAGTAGTAAGCCTAGCGGGGGGGTAGGAGAGACCCAGTACTTC
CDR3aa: CASSKPSGGVGETQYF

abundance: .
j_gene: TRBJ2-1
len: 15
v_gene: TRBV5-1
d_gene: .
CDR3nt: TGCGCCAGCAGCCTTAGACAGGCCGGGTCCAATGAGCAGTTCTTC
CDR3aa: CASSLRQAGSNEQFF

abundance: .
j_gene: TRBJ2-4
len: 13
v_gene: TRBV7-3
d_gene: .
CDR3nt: TGTGCCAGCAGCGCGGGTAATGAAAACATTCAGTACTTC
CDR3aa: CASSAGNENIQYF

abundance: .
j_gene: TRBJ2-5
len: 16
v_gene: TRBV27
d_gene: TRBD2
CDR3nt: TGTGCCAGCAGAAACAGACTAGCGGGGGATCAAGAGACCCAGTACTTC
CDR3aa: CASRNRLAGDQETQYF

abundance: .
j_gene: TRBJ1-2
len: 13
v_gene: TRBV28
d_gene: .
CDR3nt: TGTGCCAGCAGTTTACAGGGCTCCTATGGCTACACCTTC
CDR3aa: CASSLQGSYGYTF

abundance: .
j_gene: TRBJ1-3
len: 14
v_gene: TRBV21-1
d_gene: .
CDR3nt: TGTGCCAGCAGCACCGGGACAAGTGGAAACACCATATATTTT
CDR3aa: CASSTGTSGNTIYF

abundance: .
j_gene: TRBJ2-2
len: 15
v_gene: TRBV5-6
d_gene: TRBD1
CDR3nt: TGTGCCAGCAGCCGGACAGGGACGAACACCGGGGAGCTGTTTTTT
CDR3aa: CASSRTGTNTGELFF

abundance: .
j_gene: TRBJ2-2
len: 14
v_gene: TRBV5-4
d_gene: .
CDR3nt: TGTGCCAGCAGCCCCAGACGGGACACCGGGGAGCTGTTTTTT
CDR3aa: CASSPRRDTGELFF

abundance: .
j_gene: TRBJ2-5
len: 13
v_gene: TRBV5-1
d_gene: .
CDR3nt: TGCGCCAGCAGCTCGACAGGTCAAGAGACCCAGTACTTC
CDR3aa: CASSSTGQETQYF

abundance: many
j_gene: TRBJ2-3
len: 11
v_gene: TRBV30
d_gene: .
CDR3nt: TGTGCCTGGAGTGCTCAGGGTACGCAGTATTTT
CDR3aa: CAWSAQGTQYF

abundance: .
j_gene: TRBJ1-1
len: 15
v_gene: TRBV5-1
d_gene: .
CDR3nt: TGCGCCAGCAGCCCCTCCGGGACAAAGGGCACTGAAGCTTTCTTT
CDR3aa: CASSPSGTKGTEAFF

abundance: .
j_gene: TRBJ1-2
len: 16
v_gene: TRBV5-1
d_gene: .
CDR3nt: TGCGCCAGCAGCAGGAACAGCCCGCAATCTAACTATGGCTACACCTTC
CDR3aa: CASSRNSPQSNYGYTF

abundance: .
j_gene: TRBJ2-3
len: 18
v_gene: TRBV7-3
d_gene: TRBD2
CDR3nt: TGTGCCAGCAGCTTACAGCCCCTGGCTAGCGGAAAAGCAGATACGCAGTATTTT
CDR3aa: CASSLQPLASGKADTQYF

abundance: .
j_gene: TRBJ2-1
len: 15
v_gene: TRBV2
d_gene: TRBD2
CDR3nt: TGTGCCAGCAGTCTAGCGGGGGGGCCTCAAAATGAGCAGTTCTTC
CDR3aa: CASSLAGGPQNEQFF

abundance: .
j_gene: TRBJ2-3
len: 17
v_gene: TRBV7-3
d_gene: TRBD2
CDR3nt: TGTGCCAGCAGCTTAACCGGGACTAGCGGGGGGGCCAATAAGCAGTATTTT
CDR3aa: CASSLTGTSGGANKQYF

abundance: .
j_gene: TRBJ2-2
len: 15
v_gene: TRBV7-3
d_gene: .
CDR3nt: TGTGCCAGCAGACAAGGGGGGGCCCGCACCGGGGAGCTGTTTTTT
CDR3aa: CASRQGGARTGELFF

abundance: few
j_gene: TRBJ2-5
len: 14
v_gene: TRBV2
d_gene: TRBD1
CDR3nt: TGTGCCAGCAGCCCCACGGGACAGGGGGCGACCCAGTACTTC
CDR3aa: CASSPTGQGATQYF

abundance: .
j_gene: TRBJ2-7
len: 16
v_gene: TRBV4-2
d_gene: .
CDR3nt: TGTGCCAGCAGCCAGGCCATTGACAGAAAGTTTTACGAGCAGTACTTC
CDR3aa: CASSQAIDRKFYEQYF